Following are 11 T cell receptor beta chains from one sample sequenced in a study of regulatory T cells in long-lasting Graves disease. Stated time point: newly diagnosed GD, antithyroid drugs for less than 3 months. RNA isolated from PBMCs was used to make the TCR library. Through Arm-PCR of CDR3 regions and iRepertoire HTBI primers, TCR beta libraries were built. MiXCR, applied by TCRdb to the multiplex PCR reads, yields one record per CDR3 protein. The table lists about 520,000 distinct CDR3 sequences, around 13% of them singletons. These sequences were also reported in another study, on T cells in Graves' hyperthyroidism and ophthalmopathy.

Sequencing used peripheral blood mononuclear cells (PBMCs), obtained at new diagnosis, from a patient treated with antithyroid drugs. The receptors stem from a young woman with Graves disease.

This chain uses TRBV19 with TRBJ2-7; D remains ambiguous. The V gene lost 4 bases and the J gene lost 2 bases, with 12 bases spanning the gap. In germline, CDR1 is LNHDA, CDR2 SQIVND (reference sequence). This CDR3 contains 14 residues. The CDR3 spells CASSRVGNTYEQYF. The CDR3 region has the DNA TGTGCCAGTAGTAGGGTAGGGAACACCTACGAGCAGTACTTC.

This clonotype was detected ten times or more. The chain uses TRBV24-1 and TRBJ1-5, with D perhaps TRBD1 (6 bases). Trimming took off 4 bases at V and 7 bases at J, with 10 bases between the two ends. Per the germline V gene, CDR1 is KGHDR and CDR2 is SFDVKD. The CDR3 is made up of 13 amino acids. CDR3 bases: TGTGCCACCAGTGAATCGGGGGGCCAGCCCCAGCATTTT. Protein: CATSESGGQPQHF.

This clonotype has more than one count but fewer than ten. V and J are TRBV3-1 and TRBJ1-1; D gene uncertain. CDR3 length equals 14 residues. Germline V gene lookup returns CDR1 LGHDT and CDR2 YNNKEL (reference sequence). V was pared by 0 bases and J by 10 bases, with 15 bases between. The CDR3 reads CASSQDSRGMGAFF. The CDR3, as DNA: TGTGCCAGCAGCCAAGATTCCCGGGGAATGGGAGCTTTCTTT.

The table lists this clonotype with many counts. The V gene is TRBV11-2, the J gene TRBJ1-2; 8 nucleotides agree with TRBD1. Germline trimming cut 1 base from V and 4 bases from J; bases unmatched to any gene: 2. Germline loops: CDR1 SGHAT, CDR2 FQNNGV. This CDR3 region has 14 residues. The DNA for the CDR3 is TGTGCCAGCAGCTTAGCACAGGGGGGCTATGGCTACACCTTC. Its protein product is CASSLAQGGYGYTF.

The chain employs TRBV6-5 and TRBJ2-5, with 7 bases identical to TRBD1. This CDR3 contains 14 residues. Per the germline V gene, CDR1 is MNHEY and CDR2 is SVGAGI. J gave up 5 bases and V 2 bases, and 5 bases lay outside the gene matches. The CDR3 DNA sequence: TGTGCCAGCAGTTACCAGGGACAGCAGGAGACCCAGTACTTC. Translated: CASSYQGQQETQYF.

This clonotype turned up a few times. The rearrangement uses TRBV9 and TRBJ2-7; 7 bases match TRBD1. Germline V gives CDR1 SGDLS, CDR2 YYNGEE. The CDR3 loop spans 15 amino acids. Trimming took 1 base from V and 2 from J; bases not matched to a gene: 6. CDR3 coding DNA: TGTGCCAGCAGCGTAACCGGGACAGATCCCTACGAGCAGTACTTC. It translates to CASSVTGTDPYEQYF.

This clonotype showed up many times. The rearrangement links TRBV11-2 to TRBJ2-7; 8 nucleotides match TRBD1. The germline V gene has CDR1 SGHAT and CDR2 FQNNGV. The CDR3 totals 12 residues. The ends lost 10 bases at V and 3 bases at J; junction bases unmatched: 5. CDR3 bases: TGTGCCACCACACAGGGGGGCTACGAGCAGTACTTC. Translation: CATTQGGYEQYF.

This clonotype was seen at least ten times. The chain is built from TRBV7-8 and TRBJ1-2; D might be TRBD1 (6 bases). With 5 bases removed from V and 2 bases from J, the gap between germline ends came to 12 bases. The CDR3 has 14 residues. Germline V gene data show CDR1 as SGHVS and CDR2 as FQNEAQ. In DNA form, the CDR3 reads TGTGCCAGCAGCCGCGGGACACCGAACTATGGCTACACCTTC. Its translation: CASSRGTPNYGYTF.

The chain couples TRBV19 to TRBJ2-2, with 9 nucleotides matching TRBD2. Germline V CDR1 and CDR2: LNHDA, SQIVND (reference sequence). The V segment lost 9 bases and the J segment 7 bases; nucleotides outside the gene matches: 9. The CDR3 is 14 amino acids. In nucleotides, the CDR3 is TGTGCCAGCCACCGTAGCGGGAGAAGCGGGGAGCTGTTTTTT. This gives the protein CASHRSGRSGELFF.

This clonotype was found many times. The gene calls are TRBV2 and TRBJ2-2; TRBD2 matches 8 bases. V was pared by 9 bases and J by 1 base, with 4 bases of the junction left unmatched. This CDR3 comprises 14 residues. Germline V gives CDR1 SNHLY, CDR2 FYNNEI. In DNA form, the CDR3 reads TGTGCCAGTTTGCTAGCGGGGAACACCGGGGAGCTGTTTTTT. It specifies CASLLAGNTGELFF.

The chain links TRBV25-1 to TRBJ2-3; D may correspond to TRBD1 or TRBD2 (6 bases each). The V end was cut by 1 base, the J end by 3 bases, with 17 bases between. The CDR3 is made up of 17 amino acids. Germline V gene lookup returns CDR1 MGHDK and CDR2 SYGVNS. The CDR3 spells CASSELVGGLGTDTQYF. Written as DNA, the CDR3 is TGTGCCAGCAGTGAATTAGTCGGGGGCCTCGGTACAGATACGCAGTATTTT.